The 9 T cell receptor beta chains below all came from one sample that was sequenced in a study of cytomegalovirus exposure and HLA in healthy donors. With 60 Vbeta and 13 Jbeta primers, the PCR was carried out. The table came from immunoSEQ multiplex PCR; TCRdb's copy has only in-frame clones and leaves some out. The sample lists roughly 200,000 clones, about 13% occurring once. Sequenced: PBMCs. These receptors originate from a man aged 45-65 years in good health and CMV-seropositive.

This clone showed up just a few times. The chain joins TRBV28 to TRBJ1-2; TRBD1 matches 9 bases. V shed 5 bases, J shed 4 bases, and the junction held 5 bases outside the gene matches. Germline V gene sequence: CDR1 MDHEN, CDR2 SYDVKM. The CDR3 is made up of 14 amino acids. CDR3 DNA sequence: TGTGCCAGCAGTCAAGGACAGGGGAGCTATGGCTACACCTTC. It encodes CASSQGQGSYGYTF.

This chain joins TRBV28 and TRBJ2-5; TRBD1 agrees at 9 bases. CDR3 size: 16 residues. The germline gives CDR1 MDHEN, CDR2 SYDVKM. J gave up 5 bases and V 2 bases, and 9 bases lay outside the gene matches. DNA of the CDR3: TGTGCCAGCAGTTTACCGGGGACAGGGTTTGAGGAGACCCAGTACTTC. Its protein product is CASSLPGTGFEETQYF.

In its sample, this clone was seen a few times. The V gene is TRBV4-2, the J gene TRBJ1-2; TRBD1 might be the D (6 bases). The CDR3 is made up of 15 amino acids. Germline CDR1 is LGHNA and CDR2 is YNFKEQ. V lost 0 bases, J lost 4 bases, and 12 bases lay in between. Written as DNA, the CDR3 is TGTGCCAGCAGCCAAGAAGGACAGTACCTCTATGGCTACACCTTC. This sequence encodes CASSQEGQYLYGYTF.

V usage is TRBV30 and J usage is TRBJ2-2, with TRBD1 matching 8 bases. Trimming at V came to 2 bases and at J to 5 bases, leaving 4 bases not matched to a gene. CDR3 length equals 14 residues. Germline CDR1 reads GTSNPN; CDR2 reads SVGIG (reference sequence). CDR3 coding DNA: TGTGCCTGGAGTAGGACAGGGACGACCGGGGAGCTGTTTTTT. This encodes CAWSRTGTTGELFF.

V gene TRBV30 combines with J gene TRBJ2-7; TRBD1 is a possible D gene (6 bases). CDR1 GTSNPN and CDR2 SVGIG come from the germline V gene (reference sequence). This CDR3 has 15 residues. Trimming pared 2 bases from V and 0 bases from J, leaving 14 bases between. The CDR3 DNA sequence: TGTGCCTGGAGTAGGGGGACATCGCTCTCCTACGAGCAGTACTTC. This codes for CAWSRGTSLSYEQYF.

V is TRBV5-4 and J is TRBJ2-7; maybe TRBD1 (5 bases). Germline loops: CDR1 SGHNT, CDR2 YYREEE (reference sequence). Between the trimmed V and J ends, which lost 5 bases and 5 bases, there was a span of 14 bases. The CDR3 loop spans 13 amino acids. The CDR3 DNA is TGTGCCAGCAGGTCCAGGGCGAGGAACGAGCAGTACTTC. It is translated as CASRSRARNEQYF.

Notes on this clone: Distinct nucleotide sequences in the sample also encode this CDR3. The chain employs TRBV28 and TRBJ1-2, with D perhaps TRBD1 (6 bases). Germline CDR1 and CDR2: MDHEN and SYDVKM. V was clipped by 9 bases and J by 7 bases, with 21 bases between them. The CDR3 is 14 residues long. CDR3 nucleotide sequence: TGTGCCAGTAGATCGGCTGGGGGCGTTCCTGGCTACACCTTC. Protein: CASRSAGGVPGYTF.

This clone was detected a few times. This chain uses TRBV7-3 with TRBJ2-2; the D gene is possibly TRBD2 (7 bases). The CDR3 loop spans 16 amino acids. V gave up 2 bases and J gave up 2 bases, with 12 bases separating them. In germline, CDR1 is SGHTA, CDR2 FQGTGA. As DNA, the CDR3 is TGTGCCAGCAGCTTAGTGCGGGGGCAAAACACCGGGGAGCTGTTTTTT. Its protein product is CASSLVRGQNTGELFF. The full variable domain, its missing parts supplied by reference TRBV7-3 and TRBJ2-2, is GAGVSQTPSNKVTEKGKYVELRCDPISGHTALYWYRQSLGQGPEFLIYFQGTGAADDSGLPNDRFFAVRPEGSVSTLKIQRTERGDSAVYLCASSLVRGQNTGELFFGEGSRLTVL.

The gene calls are TRBV19 and TRBJ2-4, with 10 bases aligning to TRBD1. Per germline, CDR1 LNHDA and CDR2 SQIVND (reference sequence). J lost 4 bases, V lost 4 bases, and 1 base had no gene match. There are 14 residues in the CDR3. The DNA for the CDR3 is TGTGCCAGTAGTACGGGACAGGGGAAAAACATTCAGTACTTC. Residues: CASSTGQGKNIQYF.